This T cell receptor (beta chain) was sequenced for a study of T-cell reconstitution after alpha-beta-depleted transplantation in children. Study outcomes and limitations: Several hundred expanded graft clones reportedly were the source of alpha-beta T cells about two months after transplant. After one year, T-cell counts and TCRbeta diversity mostly came from new T cells.

About this clonotype itself: The antigen remains undetermined.

V was cut by 1 base and J by 2 bases, with 4 bases left in between. The CDR3 is 13 amino acids. Library preparation (for TCRbeta) was performed with unique molecular identifiers. TCRdb recomputed calls from the PCR reads with MiXCR, one row per CDR3 protein. The table records 550,000 to 600,000 distinct CDR3 sequences, roughly 24% of them present only once. The clonotype comes from a boy under three years old who had a stem cell transplant for acute myeloid leukemia, so the T cells may come from the graft donor. This chain uses TRBV12-3 or TRBV12-4 with TRBJ2-3; the D is unclear. The sequences come from PBMCs, mostly from graft donor cells, collected 360 days after TCRalphabeta/CD19-depleted stem cell transplant. CDR3 sequence reads: CASSLVPTDTQYF. CDR3 coding DNA: TGTGCCAGCAGTTTAGTCCCCACAGATACGCAGTATTTT.